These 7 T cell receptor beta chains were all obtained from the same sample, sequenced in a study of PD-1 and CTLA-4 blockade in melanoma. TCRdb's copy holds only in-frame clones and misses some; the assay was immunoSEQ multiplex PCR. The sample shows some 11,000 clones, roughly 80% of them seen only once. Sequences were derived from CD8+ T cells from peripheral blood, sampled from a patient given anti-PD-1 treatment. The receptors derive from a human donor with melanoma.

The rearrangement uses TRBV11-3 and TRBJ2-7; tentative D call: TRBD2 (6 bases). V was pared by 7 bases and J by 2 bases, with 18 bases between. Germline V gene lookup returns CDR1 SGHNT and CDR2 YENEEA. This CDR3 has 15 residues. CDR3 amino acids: CASNPGRGSAYEQYF. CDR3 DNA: TGTGCCAGCAACCCTGGACGGGGGTCGGCCTACGAGCAGTACTTC. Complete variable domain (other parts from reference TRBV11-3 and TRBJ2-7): EAGVVQSPRYKIIEKKQPVAFWCNPISGHNTLYWYLQNLGQGPELLIRYENEEAVDDSQLPKDRFSAERLKGVDSTLKIQPAELGDSAVYLCASNPGRGSAYEQYFGPGTRLTVT.

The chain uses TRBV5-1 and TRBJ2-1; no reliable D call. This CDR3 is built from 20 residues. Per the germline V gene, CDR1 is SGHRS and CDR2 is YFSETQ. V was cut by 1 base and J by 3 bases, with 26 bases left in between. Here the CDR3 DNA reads TGCGCCAGCAGCTTGACGGAGCAGGTTGTCAACGCTGTTCTCTACAATGAGCAGTTCTTC. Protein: CASSLTEQVVNAVLYNEQFF.

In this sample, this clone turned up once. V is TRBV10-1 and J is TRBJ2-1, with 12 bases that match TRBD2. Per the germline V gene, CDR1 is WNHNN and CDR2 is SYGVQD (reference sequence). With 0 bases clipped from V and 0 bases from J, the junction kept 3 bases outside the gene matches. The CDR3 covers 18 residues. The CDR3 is CASSESTSGSGSYNEQFF. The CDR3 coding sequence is TGCGCCAGCAGTGAGTCGACTAGCGGGAGCGGCTCCTACAATGAGCAGTTCTTC.

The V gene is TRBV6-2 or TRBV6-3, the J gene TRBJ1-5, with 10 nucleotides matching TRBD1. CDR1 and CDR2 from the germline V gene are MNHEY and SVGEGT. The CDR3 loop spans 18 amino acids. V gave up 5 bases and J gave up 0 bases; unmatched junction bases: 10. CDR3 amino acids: CASSTAGTGAPSNQPQHF. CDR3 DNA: TGTGCCAGCAGTACAGCCGGGACAGGGGCACCTAGCAATCAGCCCCAGCATTTT.

The CDR3 DNA reads TGTGCCAGCAGCGTCGGACTAGTCAATGAGCAGTTCTTC. This translates into CASSVGLVNEQFF. The chain combines TRBV6-2 or TRBV6-3 with TRBJ2-1; 7 bases agree with TRBD2. CDR1 and CDR2 from the germline V gene are MNHEY and SVGEGT. The length of the CDR3 is 13 residues. V was clipped by 6 bases and J by 6 bases; unmatched bases: 5.

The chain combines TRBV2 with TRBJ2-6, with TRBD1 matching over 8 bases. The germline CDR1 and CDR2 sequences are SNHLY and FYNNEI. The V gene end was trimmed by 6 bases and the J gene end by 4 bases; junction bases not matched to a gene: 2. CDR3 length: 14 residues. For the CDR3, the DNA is TGTGCCAGCAGCAGGGGGCCCGGGGCCAACGTCCTGACTTTC. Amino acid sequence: CASSRGPGANVLTF. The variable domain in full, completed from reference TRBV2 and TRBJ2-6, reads EPEVTQTPSHQVTQMGQEVILRCVPISNHLYFYWYRQILGQKVEFLVSFYNNEISEKSEIFDDQFSVERPDGSNFTLKIRSTKLEDSAMYFCASSRGPGANVLTFGAGSRLTVL.

CDR3 protein: CASSEKFFADTQYF. As DNA, the CDR3 is TGTGCCAGCAGTGAAAAGTTTTTTGCAGATACGCAGTATTTT. This chain uses TRBV6-1 with TRBJ2-3; no clear D. V was trimmed by 2 bases and J by 4 bases, leaving 10 bases between them. Germline loops: CDR1 MNHNS, CDR2 SASEGT. This CDR3 is built from 14 residues.